This entry concerns a single TCR beta chain. The antigen is undetermined. V lost 0 bases and J 1 base, leaving 9 bases between the germline ends. CDR1 and CDR2 (germline): LGHNA, YSLEER. The CDR3 runs to 15 residues. The data were taken from a study of blood T cells in healthy people across ages. Those donating, healthy Caucasian individuals from Russia, were aged 6 to 90. The sample, 9 to 10 milliliters of peripheral blood, was drawn from each donor. The second PCR ran about 6 to 12 cycles with a sample-barcoded 5' primer and J-beta primers. Using its own MiXCR run on the 5' RACE reads, TCRdb lists one record per CDR3 protein. The data show about 1.8 million distinct CDR3 sequences, roughly 49% seen once. Study-level results: Long-lived donors exceeded aged donors in naive CD4+ cells and diversity.

V gene TRBV4-3 combines with J gene TRBJ1-1; D not certain. The material sequenced was blood. The sequence derives from a woman aged 40-49 years in good health. CDR3 sequence: CASSQESAANTEAFF. The CDR3 DNA follows: TGCGCCAGCAGCCAAGAGAGTGCAGCGAACACTGAAGCTTTCTTT.